One and the same sample provided the 26 T cell receptor beta chains below, sequenced in a study of blood T cell repertoires in COVID-19. TCRdb keeps only in-frame clones here, not all; method: immunoSEQ multiplex PCR. The sample lists some 310,000 clones, under 90% occurring once. The sequenced sample consisted of PBMCs or T cells enriched from blood (not recorded which). These TCRs come from a woman aged 30 to 39 who had recovered from COVID-19.

The chain has TRBV28 and TRBJ1-2, with D unclear. This CDR3 region has 14 residues. V dropped 6 bases and J dropped 8 bases, with 19 bases sitting between them. CDR1 and CDR2 from the germline V gene are MDHEN and SYDVKM. The CDR3 region is CASSALPRGEGYTF. CDR3 coding DNA: TGTGCCAGCAGCGCCCTGCCCCGGGGTGAGGGCTACACCTTC.

The chain uses TRBV28 and TRBJ2-3, with 8 positions matching TRBD1. The CDR3 is 17 residues long. Germline lookup yields CDR1 MDHEN and CDR2 SYDVKM. V lost 5 bases and J lost 4; bases outside the gene matches: 14. This CDR3 reads CASSLTNPGQAADTQYF. The CDR3 DNA follows: TGTGCCAGCAGTCTAACAAATCCGGGACAGGCGGCAGATACGCAGTATTTT.

The J gene is TRBJ2-7, the V gene TRBV12-3 or TRBV12-4, with 13 nucleotides matching TRBD2. There are 13 residues in the CDR3. V lost 6 bases to trimming and J lost 6 bases; unmatched junction nucleotides: 2. CDR3 bases: TGTGCCAGCAGGCGACTAGCGGGAGGCGAGCAGTACTTC. Protein sequence: CASRRLAGGEQYF.

J is TRBJ1-5 and V is TRBV2; no clear D gene. CDR1 and CDR2 (germline): SNHLY, FYNNEI. This CDR3 has 17 amino acids. Trimming took 7 bases from V and 5 from J, leaving 24 bases between them. This CDR3 reads CASISSPGSLDYQPQHF. CDR3 DNA sequence: TGTGCCAGCATTTCATCCCCGGGAAGCCTAGATTATCAGCCCCAGCATTTT.

The chain carries TRBV5-6 and TRBJ2-7, with a tentative D call TRBD2 (6 bases). CDR1 is SGHDT, CDR2 YYEEEE, per germline. The V and J ends lost 3 bases and 6 bases respectively, with 10 bases between them. This CDR3 has 12 residues. CDR3 coding DNA: TGTGCCAGCAGCTGGGGGGTTACCGAGCAGTACTTC. It encodes CASSWGVTEQYF. The full variable domain, with the rest looked up from reference TRBV5-6 and TRBJ2-7, is DAGVTQSPTHLIKTRGQQVTLRCSPKSGHDTVSWYQQALGQGPQFIFQYYEEEERQRGNFPDRFSGHQFPNYSSELNVNALLLGDSALYLCASSWGVTEQYFGPGTRLTVT.

The chain is built from TRBV11-2 and TRBJ1-4; unclear D gene. V was trimmed by 2 bases and J by 7 bases, leaving 20 bases between them. From germline, CDR1 is SGHAT and CDR2 FQNNGV. The CDR3 totals 17 residues. CDR3 residues: CASSLSLHSRTPEKLFF. The CDR3 DNA reads TGTGCCAGCAGCTTATCGCTCCACAGCCGGACTCCTGAAAAACTGTTTTTT.

The V and J genes are TRBV11-2 and TRBJ1-1; D is perhaps TRBD1 (5 bases). Trimming removed 5 bases at V and 1 base at J, with 8 bases between. The CDR3 extends over 13 amino acids. Germline-derived CDR1 and CDR2 are SGHAT and FQNNGV. This chain's CDR3 is CASSETANTEAFF. DNA for the CDR3: TGTGCCAGCAGCGAGACAGCGAACACTGAAGCTTTCTTT.

The chain employs TRBV10-2 and TRBJ2-4; possibly TRBD1 for D (5 bases). The CDR3 totals 11 residues. Trimming removed 4 bases from V and 8 bases from J, with 6 bases in between. Germline V gives CDR1 WSHSY, CDR2 SAAADI. This CDR3 is CASSVGDIQYF. Written as DNA, the CDR3 is TGCGCCAGCAGTGTAGGGGACATTCAGTACTTC.

The chain uses TRBV2 and TRBJ1-5, with D possibly matching TRBD1 (6 bases). V gave up 2 bases and J gave up 1 base, with 9 bases separating them. The CDR3 consists of 15 residues. CDR1 and CDR2 (germline): SNHLY, FYNNEI. Here the CDR3 DNA reads TGTGCCAGCAGTGAACACAGGGCGAGCAATCAGCCCCAGCATTTT. Translation: CASSEHRASNQPQHF.

In this sample, this clone turned up once. The DNA for the CDR3 is TGCGCCACCAGTCCGGGACAATGGGACACTGAAGCTTTCTTT. Translated, it gives CATSPGQWDTEAFF. The chain uses TRBV5-1 and TRBJ1-1; the D gene is possibly TRBD1 (6 bases). This CDR3 comprises 14 residues. Germline CDR1 SGHRS, CDR2 YFSETQ. Trimming took off 9 bases at V and 3 bases at J, with 18 bases between the two ends.

The CDR3, as DNA: TGTGCCAGCAGCTTCTGGGGACAGCACAGGACCGGGGAGCTGTTTTTT. Its translation is CASSFWGQHRTGELFF. The chain recombines TRBV25-1 with TRBJ2-2; TRBD1 matches at 7 bases. The V segment lost 6 bases and the J segment 5 bases; nucleotides outside the gene matches: 12. Germline CDR1 and CDR2: MGHDK and SYGVNS. CDR3 length: 16 amino acids.

This rearrangement joins TRBV28 to TRBJ1-3; D gene uncertain. CDR1 is MDHEN, CDR2 SYDVKM, per germline. CDR3 length: 15 amino acids. V shed 3 bases and J shed 4 bases, with 13 bases lying between them. The CDR3 DNA reads as TGTGCCAGCAGTTTTTCAGCAGGCCAAGGAAACACCATATATTTT. This gives the protein CASSFSAGQGNTIYF.

The CDR3 region has the DNA TGTGCCAGCAGCGCGTATCTGAGCTCCTACAATGAGCAGTTCTTC. Protein: CASSAYLSSYNEQFF. The chain couples TRBV7-2 to TRBJ2-1; D uncertain. Germline lookup yields CDR1 SGHTA and CDR2 FQGNSA. The germline V and J ends were trimmed by 5 bases and 0 bases, with 11 bases remaining between them. This CDR3 region has 15 residues.

CDR3 region: CASSPRTSPYSGEQFF. CDR3 DNA: TGTGCCAGCAGCCCACGGACTAGCCCCTATTCTGGTGAGCAGTTCTTC. The chain is built from TRBV3-1 (or the pseudogene TRBV3-2) and TRBJ2-1; 8 bases match TRBD2. The germline gives CDR1 LGHDT, CDR2 YNNKEL (reference sequence). V shed 4 bases and J 9 bases; nucleotides not matched to a gene: 14. The CDR3 is 16 amino acids.

V usage is TRBV28 and J usage is TRBJ2-7, with TRBD1 matching 8 bases. The CDR3 has 18 residues. Per germline, CDR1 MDHEN and CDR2 SYDVKM. V dropped 8 bases and J dropped 2; count of bases not matched to a gene: 20. The CDR3 protein is CASRSGTGYSAVPYEQYF. The CDR3 DNA follows: TGTGCCAGCCGATCCGGGACAGGATATAGCGCAGTCCCCTACGAGCAGTACTTC.

This chain uses TRBV6-5 with TRBJ1-1; 9 nucleotides agree with TRBD1. Unmatched junction bases numbered 5, after V lost 6 bases and J lost 9 bases. This CDR3 is built from 12 residues. Germline values: CDR1 MNHEY, CDR2 SVGAGI. The CDR3 DNA reads TGTGCCAGCAGCTCTGGGACAGGGAAAGCTTTCTTT. Translation: CASSSGTGKAFF.

The chain carries TRBV7-9 and TRBJ2-3, with D maybe TRBD1 (5 bases). The germline V gene has CDR1 SEHNR and CDR2 FQNEAQ (reference sequence). Trimming shortened V by 2 bases and J by 3 bases, and 15 bases separated the two germline ends. The length of the CDR3 is 16 residues. CDR3 coding DNA: TGTGCCAGCAGCTTACGGTGGCAGGGAATAACAGATACGCAGTATTTT. Translation gives CASSLRWQGITDTQYF.

The rearrangement joins TRBV5-1 to TRBJ2-7; 7 bases match TRBD2. Germline values: CDR1 SGHRS, CDR2 YFSETQ. The V gene end was trimmed by 7 bases and the J gene end by 2 bases; junction bases not matched to a gene: 12. The CDR3 covers 15 residues. CDR3 sequence reads: CASRGQRDNPYEQYF. The DNA of the CDR3 is TGCGCCAGCCGCGGCCAGCGGGATAACCCCTACGAGCAGTACTTC.

The chain links TRBV5-1 to TRBJ1-2; D call uncertain. The CDR3 consists of 13 residues. Germline V CDR1 and CDR2: SGHRS, YFSETQ. V lost 1 base and J 4 bases, leaving 8 bases between the germline ends. The CDR3: CASSLSSGYGYTF. DNA for the CDR3: TGCGCCAGCAGCTTGTCCAGCGGCTATGGCTACACCTTC.

This CDR3 is CASSFRGLTEAFF. The CDR3 DNA follows: TGTGCCAGTAGTTTCAGGGGGCTAACTGAAGCTTTCTTT. This chain links TRBV19 with TRBJ1-1; 8 nucleotides align to TRBD1. Trimming took 5 bases from V and 5 from J; bases not matched to a gene: 4. This CDR3 has 13 residues. CDR1 LNHDA and CDR2 SQIVND come from the germline V gene (reference sequence).

The chain uses TRBV11-2 and TRBJ2-7; 7 nucleotides line up with TRBD2. This CDR3 has 14 amino acids. J gave up 4 bases and V 5 bases, and 8 bases lay outside the gene matches. Germline V lookup: CDR1 SGHAT, CDR2 FQNNGV. The CDR3 spells CASSPGSGDYEQYF. The CDR3 DNA is TGTGCCAGCAGCCCAGGGAGCGGGGATTACGAGCAGTACTTC.

This clone was observed once. The chain has TRBV7-6 and TRBJ1-3, with D unresolved. CDR1 SGHVS and CDR2 FNYEAQ come from the germline V gene. The CDR3 has 16 amino acids. The V end was cut by 4 bases, the J end by 2 bases, with 15 bases between. CDR3 protein: CASSSRTGKTGNTIYF. CDR3 DNA sequence: TGTGCCAGCAGCTCAAGGACGGGGAAAACTGGAAACACCATATATTTT.

This chain links TRBV27 with TRBJ1-4; D possibly corresponds to TRBD1 (5 bases). This CDR3 comprises 16 residues. Germline CDR1 and CDR2: MNHEY and SMNVEV (reference sequence). The germline V and J ends were trimmed by 1 base and 1 base, with 10 bases remaining between them. The chain's CDR3 is CASSLYSQGTNEKLFF. Here the CDR3 DNA reads TGTGCCAGCAGTTTATACAGCCAGGGAACTAATGAAAAACTGTTTTTT.

The rearrangement links TRBV6-5 to TRBJ2-3; the match to TRBD2 covers 8 bases. V was pared by 2 bases and J by 13 bases, with 5 bases of the junction left unmatched. CDR1 is MNHEY, CDR2 SVGAGI, per germline. CDR3 length equals 12 residues. For the CDR3, the DNA is TGTGCCAGCAGTTACCCCGGCGGGGGGAAGTATTTT. Translation: CASSYPGGGKYF.

The chain links TRBV29-1 to TRBJ2-3; D might be TRBD2 (5 bases). The length of the CDR3 is 13 residues. Trimming pared 1 base from V and 3 bases from J, leaving 8 bases between. Germline-derived CDR1 and CDR2 are SQVTM and ANQGSEA. In nucleotides, the CDR3 is TGCAGCGTTGAAGCTAGGAGGACAGATACGCAGTATTTT. Its translation is CSVEARRTDTQYF.

This clone was observed a few times. The CDR3 region is CASSYGLAGGFPGELFF. In DNA form, the CDR3 reads TGTGCCAGCAGCTATGGACTAGCGGGAGGTTTTCCCGGGGAGCTGTTTTTT. The rearrangement links TRBV5-6 to TRBJ2-2; 14 bases fit TRBD2. V trimming: 3 bases; J trimming: 6 bases; junction bases outside the gene matches: 7. Germline CDR1 and CDR2: SGHDT and YYEEEE. The CDR3 runs to 17 residues.